One T cell receptor beta chain is described in this entry. As yet, its antigen is unknown. These data originate in a study of cytomegalovirus exposure and HLA in healthy donors. Study results and caveats: A later analysis reported that several of the most significant clusters appeared to be linked to common viral pathogens, among them Epstein-Barr virus. Most TCR beta V segments were productive about 90% or about 30% of the time in an earlier analysis. Of the V segments, some could not be distinguished, including TRBV6-2 and TRBV6-3, and were excluded. Available immune exposure information covered CMV serostatus only.

Primers: 60 Vbeta forward and 13 Jbeta reverse. The assay was immunoSEQ multiplex PCR, and TCRdb's table has in-frame clones only and misses some. This repertoire shows about 170,000 clones, about 80% found once; its top ten account for about 7%. Germline lookup yields CDR1 SSHAT and CDR2 FNYEAQ (reference sequence). The V and J ends lost 2 bases and 8 bases, in that order; junction bases with no gene match: 11. The CDR3 is 15 residues long. The sequence was collected from a man younger than 45 in good health and CMV-seropositive. The chain couples TRBV7-7 to TRBJ2-7; 8 bases match TRBD1. The material sequenced was PBMCs. CDR3 amino acids: CASSLIRGRVSKQYF. CDR3 in DNA: TGTGCCAGCAGCTTAATCAGGGGGCGGGTGAGCAAGCAGTACTTC.